These T cell receptor beta chains were read from a single sample in a study of PD-1 blockade in classical Hodgkin lymphoma. Data came from immunoSEQ multiplex PCR; TCRdb stores just in-frame clones and leaves some out. The sample lists about 58,000 clones, more than 85% seen once, with about 9.4% in the top ten. The specimen was peripheral blood mononuclear cells (PBMCs), collected before the second cycle of nivolumab. These receptors came from a human donor with classical Hodgkin lymphoma. Each CDR3 is given with its conserved first and last residue. A D gene is named only where the DNA matches it firmly. Not all rows give a size; the values are once, few, many and, for expanded clones, a class.

16	TRBV14	NA	TRBJ2-3	NA	CASSQERGDITDTQYF	TGTGCCAGCAGCCAAGAGCGGGGAGACATTACAGATACGCAGTATTTT
15	TRBV9	NA	TRBJ2-3	NA	CASSVDRRATDTQYF	TGTGCCAGCAGCGTGGACCGACGAGCAACAGATACGCAGTATTTT
14	TRBV5-5	few	TRBJ2-3	NA	CASSLLTSTDTQYF	TGTGCCAGCAGCTTGTTGACAAGCACAGATACGCAGTATTTT
16	TRBV9	NA	TRBJ2-3	TRBD2	CASSVGSGGAGDTQYF	TGTGCCAGCAGCGTAGGAAGCGGGGGGGCCGGGGATACGCAGTATTTT
15	TRBV9	NA	TRBJ2-5	TRBD2	CASSVEVAGQETQYF	TGTGCCAGCAGCGTAGAAGTAGCGGGCCAAGAGACCCAGTACTTC
16	TRBV7-8	NA	TRBJ1-2	NA	CASSLAIQQVSSGYTF	TGTGCCAGCAGCTTAGCGATTCAACAGGTCTCCAGTGGCTACACCTTC
10	TRBV4-2	NA	TRBJ1-1	NA	CASSQAGTFF	TGTGCCAGCAGCCAAGCAGGGACTTTCTTT
11	TRBV28	NA	TRBJ1-2	NA	CASSFNVRLTF	TGTGCCAGCAGTTTTAATGTCCGACTCACCTTC
10	TRBV10-3	NA	TRBJ2-7	NA	CATRDYEQYF	TGTGCCACGCGGGACTACGAGCAGTACTTC
18	TRBV12-1	NA	TRBJ2-4	NA	CASSFGLAGGLAKNIQYF	TGTGCCAGCAGCTTTGGACTAGCGGGGGGGTTAGCCAAAAACATTCAGTACTTC
14	TRBV12-5	NA	TRBJ2-1	TRBD2	CASAEAGTGNEQFF	TGTGCTAGTGCCGAAGCGGGAACGGGCAATGAGCAGTTCTTC
15	TRBV5-1	NA	TRBJ2-1	TRBD1	CASSPVPGQGLEQFF	TGCGCCAGCAGCCCAGTCCCGGGACAGGGGCTGGAGCAGTTCTTC
15	TRBV2	NA	TRBJ1-1	NA	CASSGRQGMGTEAFF	TGTGCCAGCAGTGGGCGACAAGGTATGGGCACTGAAGCTTTCTTT
12	TRBV5-6	NA	TRBJ1-2	NA	CASSKGIWGYTF	TGTGCCAGCAGCAAAGGGATTTGGGGCTACACCTTC
15	TRBV5-1	NA	TRBJ2-7	TRBD2	CASAHDSGTGYEQYF	TGCGCCAGCGCGCATGACAGCGGGACGGGCTACGAGCAGTACTTC
14	TRBV29-1	NA	TRBJ2-7	TRBD1	CSVEGTGSSYEQYF	TGCAGCGTTGAAGGGACAGGGAGCTCCTACGAGCAGTACTTC
17	TRBV7-9	NA	TRBJ2-5	TRBD1	CASSLGWGDRGSETQYF	TGTGCCAGCAGCTTAGGTTGGGGGGACAGGGGTTCAGAGACCCAGTACTTC
14	TRBV18	NA	TRBJ2-3	NA	CASSPGNPTDTQYF	TGTGCCAGCTCACCAGGAAACCCCACAGATACGCAGTATTTT
13	TRBV7-6	NA	TRBJ2-5	TRBD2	CATGLAGVETQYF	TGTGCCACCGGACTAGCGGGAGTAGAGACCCAGTACTTC
12	TRBV6-5	NA	TRBJ2-1	TRBD2	CASASGFNEQFF	TGTGCCAGCGCTAGCGGTTTTAATGAGCAGTTCTTC
14	TRBV6-5	NA	TRBJ1-4	NA	CASSYAGGVEKLFF	TGTGCCAGCAGTTACGCGGGGGGGGTTGAAAAACTGTTTTTT
16	TRBV9	NA	TRBJ2-3	NA	CASSVEGGASTDTQYF	TGTGCCAGCAGCGTAGAGGGGGGTGCTAGCACAGATACGCAGTATTTT
17	TRBV2	NA	TRBJ2-1	NA	CASSVPGTRPLYNEQFF	TGTGCCAGCAGTGTCCCGGGAACGAGGCCACTATACAATGAGCAGTTCTTC
14	TRBV2	NA	TRBJ2-2	NA	CASNLAATGRELFF	TGTGCCAGCAACCTGGCCGCGACGGGCAGGGAGCTGTTTTTT
10	TRBV2	NA	TRBJ2-3	NA	CASRTDTQYF	TGTGCCAGCCGCACAGATACGCAGTATTTT
12	TRBV19	once	TRBJ1-2	TRBD1	CASLTGREGYTF	TGTGCCAGTCTGACAGGGAGAGAGGGCTACACCTTC
10	TRBV7-9	NA	TRBJ2-7	TRBD2	CASRGGEQYF	TGTGCCAGCCGGGGGGGCGAGCAGTACTTC
15	TRBV5-6	NA	TRBJ2-3	TRBD2	CASNPLSGKRDTQYF	TGTGCCAGCAACCCTCTAAGCGGGAAAAGGGATACGCAGTATTTT
16	TRBV4-1	NA	TRBJ1-2	TRBD1	CASSQEPGTGAYGYTF	TGCGCCAGCAGCCAAGAACCCGGGACAGGGGCCTATGGCTACACCTTC
17	TRBV19	once	TRBJ2-1	TRBD2	CASSTGLAGGLSNEQFF	TGTGCCAGTAGTACAGGACTAGCGGGGGGGCTGTCTAATGAGCAGTTCTTC
15	TRBV4-1	once	TRBJ2-7	TRBD1	CASSQVDRGWNEQYF	TGCGCCAGCAGCCAAGTGGACAGGGGTTGGAACGAGCAGTACTTC
14	TRBV6-5	NA	TRBJ1-3	NA	CATLGQSSGNTIYF	TGTGCCACCCTAGGACAGAGCTCTGGAAACACCATATATTTT
14	TRBV5-1	NA	TRBJ2-5	TRBD1	CASSTGTGVKTQYF	TGCGCCAGCAGCACCGGGACAGGCGTAAAGACCCAGTACTTC
15	TRBV6-5	NA	TRBJ2-3	NA	CASSYGGGSTDTQYF	TGTGCCAGCAGTTACGGTGGGGGAAGCACAGATACGCAGTATTTT
16	TRBV27	NA	TRBJ2-7	TRBD2	CASSSRLAGNTYEQYF	TGTGCCAGCAGTTCCCGACTAGCGGGGAACACCTACGAGCAGTACTTC
14	TRBV9	few	TRBJ2-7	NA	CASSVEVGSYEQYF	TGTGCCAGCAGCGTAGAAGTCGGGTCCTACGAGCAGTACTTC
15	TRBV4-2	many	TRBJ2-1	NA	CASSQSGGGAFEQFF	TGTGCCAGCAGCCAATCGGGTGGGGGGGCTTTTGAGCAGTTCTTC
13	TRBV7-2	NA	TRBJ2-3	NA	CASSSHPPDTQYF	TGTGCCAGCAGCTCGCACCCCCCGGATACGCAGTATTTT
14	TRBV7-6	NA	TRBJ1-2	NA	CASSPQRSNYGYTF	TGTGCCAGCAGTCCACAACGCAGTAACTATGGCTACACCTTC
14	TRBV29-1	NA	TRBJ2-7	TRBD1	CSAYRTGGSYEQYF	TGCAGCGCCTACCGAACAGGGGGCTCCTACGAGCAGTACTTC
17	TRBV2	NA	TRBJ2-1	TRBD2	CASRGLAGGEFDYEQFF	TGTGCCAGCAGGGGACTAGCGGGGGGTGAATTTGACTATGAGCAGTTCTTC
12	TRBV29-1	NA	TRBJ1-2	NA	CSAQRQGRGYTF	TGCAGCGCCCAACGGCAGGGACGCGGCTACACCTTC
15	TRBV7-2	NA	TRBJ2-2	TRBD2	CASSYGGSPTGELFF	TGTGCCAGCAGCTACGGCGGGAGCCCCACCGGGGAGCTGTTTTTT
15	TRBV19	NA	TRBJ2-5	NA	CASRPSSDRRETQYF	TGTGCCAGTAGGCCATCCTCGGATCGGAGAGAGACCCAGTACTTC
17	TRBV28	NA	TRBJ1-2	TRBD1	CASSYRDRGLRDYGYTF	TGTGCCAGCAGTTACCGGGACAGGGGGCTGCGAGACTATGGCTACACCTTC
14	TRBV5-1	NA	TRBJ2-7	NA	CASSLTGSSYEQYF	TGCGCCAGCAGCCTGACGGGTAGCTCCTACGAGCAGTACTTC
15	TRBV7-3	NA	TRBJ1-3	NA	CASSFQRPAGNTIYF	TGTGCCAGCAGCTTTCAGAGACCGGCAGGAAACACCATATATTTT
12	TRBV19	NA	TRBJ2-1	NA	CASSQLTNEQFF	TGTGCCAGTAGTCAGCTGACCAATGAGCAGTTCTTC
14	TRBV5-1	NA	TRBJ1-1	NA	CASSWERGNTEAFF	TGCGCCAGCAGCTGGGAAAGGGGGAACACTGAAGCTTTCTTT
13	TRBV4-2	NA	TRBJ2-1	TRBD2	CASSQDLAGPLLF	TGTGCCAGCAGCCAAGACCTAGCGGGGCCCCTGCTCTTC
15	TRBV6-5	NA	TRBJ2-1	NA	CASSYFGFGYNEQFF	TGTGCCAGCAGTTACTTCGGCTTTGGATACAATGAGCAGTTCTTC
15	TRBV19	once	TRBJ2-1	TRBD2	CASSIPGLAVNEQFF	TGTGCCAGTAGTATCCCGGGACTAGCGGTTAATGAGCAGTTCTTC
15	TRBV9	once	TRBJ2-1	TRBD2	CASSPHPGTSDEQFF	TGTGCCAGCAGCCCACATCCCGGGACTAGCGATGAGCAGTTCTTC